One sample yielded the 30 T cell receptor beta chains listed below, sequenced in a study of T cell changes during pregnancy in multiple sclerosis. Profiled with immunoSEQ multiplex PCR; TCRdb holds only in-frame clones, not every one. The sample consists of about 80,000 clones, 92% of them appearing once. Sequenced here: peripheral blood, sampled before pregnancy. The source of these receptors is a female donor with multiple sclerosis, enrolled in a pregnancy study.

The chain carries TRBV4-1 and TRBJ1-1; 7 bases line up with TRBD1. V trimming: 4 bases; J trimming: 0 bases; junction bases outside the gene matches: 5. Germline-derived CDR1 and CDR2 are MGHRA and YSYEKL. The CDR3 loop spans 15 amino acids. CDR3 DNA: TGCGCCAGCAGCCTGCCGACAGGGATGAACACTGAAGCTTTCTTT. Amino acids: CASSLPTGMNTEAFF.

The gene calls are TRBV5-1 and TRBJ1-2; D remains ambiguous. Germline CDR1 reads SGHRS; CDR2 reads YFSETQ. V was pared by 0 bases and J by 8 bases, with 11 bases between. The CDR3 covers 13 residues. In nucleotides, the CDR3 is TGCGCCAGCAGCTTGGTATTCGGAGGCGGCTACACCTTC. This gives the protein CASSLVFGGGYTF.

The table lists this clone with a count of one. This chain connects TRBV19 to TRBJ1-4, with 9 bases matching TRBD1. V was clipped by 5 bases and J by 4 bases; unmatched bases: 5. Germline CDR1 and CDR2: LNHDA and SQIVND (reference sequence). The CDR3 is made up of 15 amino acids. The CDR3 sequence is CASSSGTGNNEKLFF. In DNA, the CDR3 is TGTGCCAGTAGTTCTGGGACAGGGAATAATGAAAAACTGTTTTTT.

This chain uses TRBV14 with TRBJ2-3, with 7 bases matching TRBD2. The CDR3 is 16 amino acids. V dropped 5 bases and J dropped 0; count of bases not matched to a gene: 8. Germline values: CDR1 SGHDN, CDR2 FVKESK. Here the CDR3 DNA reads TGTGCCAGCAGCTGGCGGGGAGGGACTAGCACAGATACGCAGTATTTT. It codes for CASSWRGGTSTDTQYF.

The gene calls are TRBV5-4 and TRBJ2-2; 8 bases are shared with TRBD2. The germline gives CDR1 SGHNT, CDR2 YYREEE (reference sequence). With 4 bases clipped from V and 2 bases from J, the junction kept 10 bases outside the gene matches. This CDR3 spans 17 amino acids. DNA of the CDR3: TGTGCCAGCAGCCCTCGGGGGGGGCAGGGAAACACCGGGGAGCTGTTTTTT. It translates to CASSPRGGQGNTGELFF.

A word on this clone: The DNA is omitted, as the CDR3 cannot be located on it reliably, and the CDR3 follows TCRdb's listing. The rearrangement joins TRBV27 to TRBJ2-5; the table's D call TRBD1 went unverified against the DNA. The CDR3 region is 16 residues in length, termini included. Per germline, CDR1 MNHEY and CDR2 SMNVEV (reference sequence). CDR3 amino acids: CASSLGTGQTKETQYF.

The V and J genes are TRBV30 and TRBJ2-3, with a possible D match to TRBD2 (6 bases). The CDR3 has 14 amino acids. Germline CDR1 and CDR2: GTSNPN and SVGIG (reference sequence). Trimming removed 5 bases from V and 2 bases from J, with 14 bases in between. CDR3 DNA: TGTGCCTGGGGTCGGGACTGGAACACAGATACGCAGTATTTT. Its protein product is CAWGRDWNTDTQYF.

The V gene is TRBV5-1, the J gene TRBJ2-7; 9 nucleotides align to TRBD1. The CDR3 loop spans 14 amino acids. The germline V gene encodes CDR1 SGHRS and CDR2 YFSETQ. The V segment lost 1 base and the J segment 6 bases; nucleotides outside the gene matches: 5. DNA for the CDR3: TGCGCCAGCAGCTTGCAGGACAGGGGTGGCGAGCAGTACTTC. Translated, it gives CASSLQDRGGEQYF.

The chain recombines TRBV7-9 with TRBJ2-1; D perhaps matches TRBD2 (6 bases). This CDR3 is 16 amino acids long. From germline, CDR1 is SEHNR and CDR2 FQNEAQ (reference sequence). V lost 5 bases and J lost 5, with 19 bases in between. The CDR3 reads CASSRSPGLVNNEQFF. Here the CDR3 DNA reads TGTGCCAGCAGCCGTTCCCCGGGACTCGTAAACAATGAGCAGTTCTTC.

The chain carries TRBV19 and TRBJ1-4; TRBD1 agrees at 8 bases. Germline CDR1 is LNHDA and CDR2 is SQIVND (reference sequence). This CDR3 has 15 amino acids. The trim removed 2 bases at V and 4 bases at J, leaving 3 bases unmatched. The CDR3 here is CASSITGTGNEKLFF. CDR3 bases: TGTGCCAGTAGTATAACCGGGACAGGTAATGAAAAACTGTTTTTT. The full variable domain, with the rest looked up from reference TRBV19 and TRBJ1-4, is DGGITQSPKYLFRKEGQNVTLSCEQNLNHDAMYWYRQDPGQGLRLIYYSQIVNDFQKGDIAEGYSVSREKKESFPLTVTSAQKNPTAFYLCASSITGTGNEKLFFGSGTQLSVL.

The chain recombines TRBV5-6 with TRBJ2-1, with 8 bases matching TRBD1. This CDR3 has 16 residues. The ends lost 1 base at V and 5 bases at J; junction bases unmatched: 8. Germline CDR1 reads SGHDT; CDR2 reads YYEEEE. The CDR3 reads CASSLYGDRSNNEQFF. In DNA form, the CDR3 reads TGTGCCAGCAGCTTGTATGGGGACAGGTCCAACAATGAGCAGTTCTTC. The variable domain in full, with the rest retrieved from reference TRBV5-6 and TRBJ2-1, is DAGVTQSPTHLIKTRGQQVTLRCSPKSGHDTVSWYQQALGQGPQFIFQYYEEEERQRGNFPDRFSGHQFPNYSSELNVNALLLGDSALYLCASSLYGDRSNNEQFFGPGTRLTVL.

This chain links TRBV29-1 with TRBJ2-7; TRBD2 matches 7 bases. The CDR3 length is 13 residues. The ends lost 1 base at V and 3 bases at J; junction bases unmatched: 3. Germline-derived CDR1 and CDR2 are SQVTM and ANQGSEA. CDR3 sequence reads: CSVEGRGVYEQYF. In DNA form, the CDR3 reads TGCAGCGTTGAAGGCCGGGGGGTCTACGAGCAGTACTTC.

This clone was detected only once. The chain carries TRBV5-1 and TRBJ2-1, with 9 bases fitting TRBD2. The CDR3 runs 16 residues. Germline V gives CDR1 SGHRS, CDR2 YFSETQ. V was pared by 6 bases and J by 5 bases, with 12 bases of the junction left unmatched. The CDR3 loop reads CASTPGVAGENNEQFF. The CDR3 DNA reads as TGCGCCAGCACCCCAGGTGTAGCGGGAGAGAACAATGAGCAGTTCTTC.

The rearrangement joins TRBV27 to TRBJ2-5; 9 bases fit TRBD2. There are 14 residues in the CDR3. Germline lookup yields CDR1 MNHEY and CDR2 SMNVEV (reference sequence). The V and J ends lost 6 bases and 3 bases, in that order; junction bases with no gene match: 5. The CDR3 bases are TGTGCCAGCAGGCCAGCGGGGGGCAAAGAGACCCAGTACTTC. As protein: CASRPAGGKETQYF.

The rearrangement links TRBV9 to TRBJ2-1; 8 nucleotides line up with TRBD2. This CDR3 contains 20 residues. The V segment lost 1 base and the J segment 4 bases; nucleotides outside the gene matches: 19. From germline, CDR1 is SGDLS and CDR2 YYNGEE. CDR3 in DNA: TGTGCCAGCAGCGTAAGAGGGCTTAGCGGGACATCTAGAGTATACAATGAGCAGTTCTTC. This gives the protein CASSVRGLSGTSRVYNEQFF.

The V and J genes are TRBV5-1 and TRBJ2-1; perhaps TRBD2 as D (5 bases). Germline V gives CDR1 SGHRS, CDR2 YFSETQ. V gave up 6 bases and J gave up 0 bases, with 16 bases separating them. The length of the CDR3 is 16 residues. CDR3: CASTPLRVSSYNEQFF. DNA of the CDR3: TGCGCCAGCACCCCGTTGAGGGTCAGCTCCTACAATGAGCAGTTCTTC.

The CDR3 protein is CASSWAGRQETQYF. The CDR3 bases are TGTGCCAGCAGTTGGGCGGGGCGGCAAGAGACCCAGTACTTC. J is TRBJ2-5 and V is TRBV28; D may be TRBD2 (6 bases). V was cut by 4 bases and J by 2 bases, with 11 bases left in between. CDR3 length: 14 amino acids. The germline V gene has CDR1 MDHEN and CDR2 SYDVKM. Based on the CDR3 plus reference TRBV28 and TRBJ2-5, the full variable domain is DVKVTQSSRYLVKRTGEKVFLECVQDMDHENMFWYRQDPGLGLRLIYFSYDVKMKEKGDIPEGYSVSREKKERFSLILESASTNQTSMYLCASSWAGRQETQYFGPGTRLLVL.

The genes are TRBV19 and TRBJ1-3; possible D gene TRBD1, 5 bases. The CDR3 runs 14 residues. Germline CDR1 and CDR2: LNHDA and SQIVND (reference sequence). With 6 bases removed from V and 2 bases from J, the gap between germline ends came to 11 bases. The CDR3 is CASRSRTTGNTIYF. In DNA, the CDR3 is TGTGCCAGTAGATCGAGGACAACTGGAAACACCATATATTTT.

The chain uses TRBV7-9 and TRBJ2-5; 11 bases line up with TRBD1. The ends lost 4 bases at V and 5 bases at J; junction bases unmatched: 6. The CDR3 has 15 residues. Germline V lookup: CDR1 SEHNR, CDR2 FQNEAQ (reference sequence). The CDR3 nucleotides read TGTGCCAGCAGCTCCATGGGACAGGGGGAGGAGACCCAGTACTTC. Translation: CASSSMGQGEETQYF.

The rearrangement joins TRBV7-6 to TRBJ2-7, with 10 bases matching TRBD1. The CDR3 consists of 15 residues. J was trimmed by 2 bases and V by 1 base; bases with no gene match: 2. The germline gives CDR1 SGHVS, CDR2 FNYEAQ. The CDR3 nucleotides are TGTGCCAGCAGCTTAGGGACAGGGGGTACCTACGAGCAGTACTTC. Amino acids: CASSLGTGGTYEQYF.

The chain couples TRBV10-1 to TRBJ2-3, with no clear D. Per germline, CDR1 WNHNN and CDR2 SYGVQD (reference sequence). There are 10 residues in the CDR3. Trimming removed 11 bases at V and 5 bases at J, with 8 bases between. The CDR3 region has the DNA TGCGCCGGGCATGGAGATACGCAGTATTTT. Translation gives CAGHGDTQYF.

This clone was recorded only once. The V and J genes are TRBV13 and TRBJ1-3; D gene uncertain. V was pared by 5 bases and J by 0 bases, with 11 bases between. The CDR3 consists of 15 residues. Germline assignment: CDR1 PRHDT and CDR2 FYEKMQ (reference sequence). The CDR3 DNA reads TGTGCCAGCAGCCGCAGACAAACCTCTGGAAACACCATATATTTT. It translates to CASSRRQTSGNTIYF.

This sequence joins TRBV28 and TRBJ1-5; maybe TRBD1 (6 bases). The CDR3 is 23 residues long. In germline, CDR1 is MDHEN, CDR2 SYDVKM. V gave up 4 bases and J gave up 0 bases, with 34 bases separating them. CDR3 loop: CASSSVPGTQFTTGISSNQPQHF. In DNA, the CDR3 is TGTGCCAGCAGTTCGGTCCCCGGGACACAATTTACTACGGGGATTTCTAGCAATCAGCCCCAGCATTTT.

This chain connects TRBV7-2 to TRBJ2-7; D possibly corresponds to TRBD2 (5 bases). Germline lookup yields CDR1 SGHTA and CDR2 FQGNSA. Between the trimmed V and J ends, which lost 7 bases and 0 bases, there was a span of 13 bases. This CDR3 is built from 14 residues. This CDR3 is CASKRTGSSYEQYF. Here the CDR3 DNA reads TGTGCCAGCAAAAGGACGGGGAGCTCCTACGAGCAGTACTTC.

The CDR3 here is CATSYGTSGHNEQFF. The DNA for the CDR3 is TGTGCCACTTCGTACGGGACTAGCGGACACAATGAGCAGTTCTTC. The V and J genes are TRBV6-6 and TRBJ2-1; TRBD2 aligns across 11 bases. The germline gives CDR1 MNHNY, CDR2 SVGAGI (reference sequence). Trimming removed 10 bases from V and 5 bases from J; junction bases left unmatched: 10. This CDR3 region has 15 residues.

The rearrangement uses TRBV27 and TRBJ2-7; TRBD1 matches at 11 bases. Germline loops: CDR1 MNHEY, CDR2 SMNVEV (reference sequence). The CDR3 has 17 residues. V shed 0 bases and J 4 bases; nucleotides not matched to a gene: 8. The CDR3 DNA follows: TGTGCCAGCAGTTTATCACCCCCGGGACAGGGGGTATACGAGCAGTACTTC. As protein: CASSLSPPGQGVYEQYF.

The chain carries TRBV28 and TRBJ2-7, with D tentatively TRBD1 (6 bases). The V end was cut by 4 bases, the J end by 7 bases, with 26 bases between. The germline gives CDR1 MDHEN, CDR2 SYDVKM. The CDR3 extends over 17 amino acids. CDR3 bases: TGTGCCAGCAGTTCCTACCTCAAGCGGACAGACTCGGGAGAGCAGTACTTC. It codes for CASSSYLKRTDSGEQYF.

This clone was detected once. The chain recombines TRBV7-2 with TRBJ2-5; 8 bases fit TRBD2. V lost 5 bases and J lost 3; bases outside the gene matches: 11. The CDR3 contains 16 residues. CDR1 is SGHTA and CDR2 is FQGNSA in the germline V gene. The CDR3, as DNA: TGTGCCAGCAGCCCCTCCGGGGGGGCAGGGGAAGAGACCCAGTACTTC. Amino acid sequence: CASSPSGGAGEETQYF. Full variable domain (remainder filled in from reference TRBV7-2 and TRBJ2-5): GAGVSQSPSNKVTEKGKDVELRCDPISGHTALYWYRQSLGQGLEFLIYFQGNSAPDKSGLPSDRFSAERTGGSVSTLTIQRTQQEDSAVYLCASSPSGGAGEETQYFGPGTRLLVL.

The V gene is TRBV28, the J gene TRBJ2-7; D is possibly TRBD2 (6 bases). Trimming cost V 2 bases and J 4 bases, with 15 bases left between them. The germline V gene encodes CDR1 MDHEN and CDR2 SYDVKM. The CDR3 covers 15 residues. The CDR3 bases are TGTGCCAGCAGTTTAAGGGAACGGGCGGGGTACGAGCAGTACTTC. It translates to CASSLRERAGYEQYF.

This clone was recorded once. V is TRBV6-1 and J is TRBJ2-1; tentatively, D is TRBD1 (5 bases). Per the germline V gene, CDR1 is MNHNS and CDR2 is SASEGT. This CDR3 is 17 amino acids long. The V end lost 3 bases, the J end lost 0 bases, and 15 bases lay between the germline ends. CDR3 amino acids: CASSEYLGASSYNEQFF. CDR3 DNA sequence: TGTGCCAGCAGTGAGTATCTAGGGGCCAGCTCCTACAATGAGCAGTTCTTC.